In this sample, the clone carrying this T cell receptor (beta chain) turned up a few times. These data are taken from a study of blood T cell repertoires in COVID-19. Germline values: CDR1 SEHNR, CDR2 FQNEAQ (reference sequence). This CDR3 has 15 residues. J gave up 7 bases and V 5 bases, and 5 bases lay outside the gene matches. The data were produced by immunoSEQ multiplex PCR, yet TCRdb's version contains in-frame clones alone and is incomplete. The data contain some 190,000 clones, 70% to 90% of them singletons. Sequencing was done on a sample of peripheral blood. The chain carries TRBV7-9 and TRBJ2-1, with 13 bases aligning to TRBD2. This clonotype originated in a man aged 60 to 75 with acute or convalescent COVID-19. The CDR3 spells CASSLTSGRVNEQFF. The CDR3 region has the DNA TGTGCCAGCAGCCTTACTAGCGGGAGGGTGAATGAGCAGTTCTTC.